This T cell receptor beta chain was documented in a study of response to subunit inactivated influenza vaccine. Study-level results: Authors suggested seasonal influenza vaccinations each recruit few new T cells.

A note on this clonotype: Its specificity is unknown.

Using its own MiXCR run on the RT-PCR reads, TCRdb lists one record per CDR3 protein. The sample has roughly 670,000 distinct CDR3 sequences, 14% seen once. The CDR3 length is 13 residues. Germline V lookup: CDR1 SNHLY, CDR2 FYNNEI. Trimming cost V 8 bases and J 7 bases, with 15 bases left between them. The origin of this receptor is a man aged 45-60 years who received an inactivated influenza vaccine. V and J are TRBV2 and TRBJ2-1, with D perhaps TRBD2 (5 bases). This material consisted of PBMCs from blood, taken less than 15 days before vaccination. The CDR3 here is CASRFGAANEQFF. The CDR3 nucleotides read TGTGCCAGCCGCTTTGGAGCGGCGAATGAGCAGTTCTTC.